These 16 T cell receptor beta chains originate from one sample sequenced in a study of T cell responses to AZD1222 COVID-19 vaccine. Sequenced by immunoSEQ multiplex PCR; TCRdb stores in-frame clones only, minus some. Found here are roughly 99,000 clones, 70% to 90% of them singletons; the top ten hold about 5%. Sequencing used peripheral blood, obtained 28 days after the second AZD1222 dose. These receptors came from an adult who received the AZD1222 COVID-19 vaccine.

The rearrangement links TRBV19 to TRBJ2-5; D is uncertain. CDR3 length equals 13 residues. Germline assignment: CDR1 LNHDA and CDR2 SQIVND (reference sequence). Trimming took 8 bases from V and 2 from J, leaving 12 bases between them. This CDR3 reads CASRGSQQETQYF. CDR3 nucleotide sequence: TGTGCCAGTCGTGGATCCCAGCAAGAGACCCAGTACTTC.

V and J are TRBV12-3 or TRBV12-4 and TRBJ1-6; tentative D call: TRBD1 (5 bases). The CDR3 runs to 13 residues. The germline V and J ends were trimmed by 4 bases and 13 bases, with 14 bases remaining between them. CDR3 protein: CASSSGFRGPLHF. The CDR3 DNA is TGTGCCAGCAGTTCGGGATTTCGGGGCCCCCTCCACTTT.

V usage is TRBV19 and J usage is TRBJ1-1; D uncertain. The V gene lost 3 bases and the J gene lost 3 bases, with 11 bases spanning the gap. This CDR3 is 14 amino acids long. CDR1 is LNHDA and CDR2 is SQIVND in the germline V gene (reference sequence). CDR3 region: CASSIGVPDTEAFF. CDR3 DNA: TGTGCCAGTAGTATCGGTGTGCCTGACACTGAAGCTTTCTTT.

A single count supports this clone. The CDR3 nucleotides are TGTGCCAGCAGCCGGGACAGCTATAATTCACCCCTCCACTTT. It yields the protein CASSRDSYNSPLHF. The chain is built from TRBV16 and TRBJ1-6, with 7 positions matching TRBD1. Germline assignment: CDR1 KGHSY and CDR2 FQNENV. The length of the CDR3 is 14 residues. With V trimmed by 4 bases and J by 3 bases, 0 bases remained unmatched.

V and J are TRBV30 and TRBJ1-3; no definite D call. CDR3 size: 14 residues. V gave up 3 bases and J gave up 7 bases, with 16 bases separating them. Germline-derived CDR1 and CDR2 are GTSNPN and SVGIG (reference sequence). DNA of the CDR3: TGTGCCTGGAGCGCGAGGGAGTGGGCGAACACCATATATTTT. Translating gives CAWSAREWANTIYF. Full variable domain (rest looked up from reference TRBV30 and TRBJ1-3): SQTIHQWPATLVQPVGSPLSLECTVEGTSNPNLYWYRQAAGRGLQLLFYSVGIGQISSEVPQNLSASRPQDRQFILSSKKLLLSDSGFYLCAWSAREWANTIYFGEGSWLTVV.

The chain recombines TRBV2 with TRBJ2-7; no clear D. The CDR3 is made up of 11 amino acids. The germline CDR1 and CDR2 sequences are SNHLY and FYNNEI. V shed 4 bases and J shed 8 bases, with 9 bases lying between them. Written as DNA, the CDR3 is TGTGCCAGCAGTGGCCAAGCGCAGCAGTACTTC. Translating gives CASSGQAQQYF. Looking up the rest from reference TRBV2 and TRBJ2-7 gives the full variable domain: EPEVTQTPSHQVTQMGQEVILRCVPISNHLYFYWYRQILGQKVEFLVSFYNNEISEKSEIFDDQFSVERPDGSNFTLKIRSTKLEDSAMYFCASSGQAQQYFGPGTRLTVT.

The chain couples TRBV2 to TRBJ1-2, with a tentative D call TRBD1 (5 bases). This CDR3 region has 12 residues. In germline, CDR1 is SNHLY, CDR2 FYNNEI. Trimming removed 7 bases from V and 8 bases from J, with 14 bases in between. Here the CDR3 DNA reads TGTGCCAGCAATCCGGGGCTTGGCGGCTACACCTTC. Translating gives CASNPGLGGYTF.

The chain combines TRBV6-5 with TRBJ1-1, with D unclear. V was cut by 5 bases and J by 2 bases, with 9 bases left in between. The CDR3 is 13 residues long. Germline V CDR1 and CDR2: MNHEY, SVGAGI. CDR3 amino acids: CASSLISNTEAFF. The CDR3 nucleotides read TGTGCCAGCAGTCTAATTTCAAACACTGAAGCTTTCTTT.

CDR3 region: CAISEGFLWEQYF. The CDR3 DNA is TGTGCCATCAGTGAAGGGTTTCTTTGGGAGCAGTACTTC. The chain links TRBV10-3 to TRBJ2-7; D not resolved. CDR1 is ENHRY, CDR2 SYGVKD, per germline. Trimming pared 3 bases from V and 7 bases from J, leaving 13 bases between. This CDR3 spans 13 amino acids.

V usage is TRBV27 and J usage is TRBJ2-2; D is unclear. Per germline, CDR1 MNHEY and CDR2 SMNVEV (reference sequence). The CDR3 has 14 amino acids. V lost 3 bases, J lost 3 bases, and 8 bases lay in between. CDR3 amino acids: CASSFMTDTGELFF. DNA of the CDR3: TGTGCCAGCAGTTTCATGACGGACACCGGGGAGCTGTTTTTT.

The chain recombines TRBV5-1 with TRBJ1-2; D ambiguous. The CDR3 spans 15 residues. CDR1 is SGHRS, CDR2 YFSETQ, per germline. Trimming took 2 bases from V and 4 from J, leaving 15 bases between them. The CDR3 DNA is TGCGCCAGCAGCTTCGATTCAGAGGGAATCTATGGCTACACCTTC. The encoded protein is CASSFDSEGIYGYTF.

This clone was seen more than once but under ten times. J is TRBJ1-6 and V is TRBV30, with unresolved D. CDR1 and CDR2 (germline): GTSNPN, SVGIG (reference sequence). CDR3 length: 14 amino acids. Trimming removed 3 bases at V and 0 bases at J, with 6 bases between. The CDR3 loop is CAWRPSSYNSPLHF. CDR3 DNA: TGTGCCTGGAGGCCGAGCTCCTATAATTCACCCCTCCACTTT.

This chain uses TRBV28 with TRBJ1-2, with TRBD1 as a possible D gene (6 bases). The CDR3 sequence is 18 residues long. V shed 1 base and J shed 0 bases, with 18 bases lying between them. Germline values: CDR1 MDHEN, CDR2 SYDVKM. CDR3 region: CASSLLSGIEGANYGYTF. The DNA of the CDR3 is TGTGCCAGCAGTTTATTAAGCGGGATTGAGGGGGCTAACTATGGCTACACCTTC.

A few counts support this clone. The CDR3 sequence is CASSETGFVGEKLFF. The DNA for the CDR3 is TGTGCCAGCAGCGAAACAGGGTTTGTTGGTGAAAAACTGTTTTTT. The V call is TRBV7-9, the J call TRBJ1-4, with D possibly TRBD1 on 6 matching bases. CDR1 and CDR2 from the germline V gene are SEHNR and FQNEAQ (reference sequence). Trimming took off 5 bases at V and 7 bases at J, with 17 bases between the two ends. The CDR3 length is 15 residues.

This chain connects TRBV4-3 to TRBJ2-2, with unresolved D. Trimming removed 0 bases from V and 3 bases from J, with 8 bases in between. The germline V gene has CDR1 LGHNA and CDR2 YSLEER. The CDR3 contains 15 residues. The CDR3 DNA reads TGCGCCAGCAGCCAAGATCACGACTACACCGGGGAGCTGTTTTTT. It codes for CASSQDHDYTGELFF.

This sequence joins TRBV24-1 and TRBJ1-2, with D perhaps matching TRBD1 (6 bases). CDR1 and CDR2 from the germline V gene are KGHDR and SFDVKD. CDR3 length equals 15 residues. Trimming removed 7 bases from V and 5 bases from J, with 19 bases in between. DNA for the CDR3: TGTGCCACCAGGGGGGCGGGGCCGGGACTTTATGGCTACACCTTC. It specifies CATRGAGPGLYGYTF.